Presented here are 3 T cell receptor beta chains from one specimen sequenced in a study of blood T cells in healthy people across ages. A J-beta primer mix and a sample-barcoded 5' primer were used in a second PCR of roughly 7 to 12 cycles. MiXCR, applied by TCRdb to the 5' RACE reads, yields one record per CDR3 protein. The sample lists roughly 800,000 distinct CDR3 sequences, roughly 64% occurring once. Specimen: blood. All receptors come from a man between 25 and 39 years old in good health.

Here the CDR3 DNA reads TGTGCCAGCAGCTTAGCTTTGTCGGATGAGCAGTACTTC. As protein: CASSLALSDEQYF. The chain recombines TRBV7-2 with TRBJ2-5; D is unclear. The V and J ends lost 0 bases and 11 bases respectively, with 13 bases between them. The germline V gene encodes CDR1 SGHTA and CDR2 FQGNSA. The CDR3 is 13 amino acids.

This sequence joins TRBV28 and TRBJ2-5; D is unclear. The CDR3 covers 10 residues. Germline lookup yields CDR1 MDHEN and CDR2 SYDVKM. Trimming shortened V by 7 bases and J by 5 bases, and 5 bases separated the two germline ends. In DNA, the CDR3 is TGTGCCAGCACCGGTGAGACCCAGTACTTC. Translation gives CASTGETQYF. Combining the CDR3 with reference TRBV28 and TRBJ2-5 gives the whole variable domain DVKVTQSSRYLVKRTGEKVFLECVQDMDHENMFWYRQDPGLGLRLIYFSYDVKMKEKGDIPEGYSVSREKKERFSLILESASTNQTSMYLCASTGETQYFGPGTRLLVL.

This clonotype has only a few counts. The chain has TRBV7-2 and TRBJ2-1; 8 positions agree with TRBD2. J was trimmed by 0 bases and V by 5 bases; bases with no gene match: 15. This CDR3 region has 19 residues. CDR1 and CDR2 from the germline V gene are SGHTA and FQGNSA. The CDR3 sequence: CASSPSISSGRSSYNEQFF. The CDR3 DNA reads as TGTGCCAGCAGCCCCTCTATATCTAGCGGGCGTTCCTCCTACAATGAGCAGTTCTTC.